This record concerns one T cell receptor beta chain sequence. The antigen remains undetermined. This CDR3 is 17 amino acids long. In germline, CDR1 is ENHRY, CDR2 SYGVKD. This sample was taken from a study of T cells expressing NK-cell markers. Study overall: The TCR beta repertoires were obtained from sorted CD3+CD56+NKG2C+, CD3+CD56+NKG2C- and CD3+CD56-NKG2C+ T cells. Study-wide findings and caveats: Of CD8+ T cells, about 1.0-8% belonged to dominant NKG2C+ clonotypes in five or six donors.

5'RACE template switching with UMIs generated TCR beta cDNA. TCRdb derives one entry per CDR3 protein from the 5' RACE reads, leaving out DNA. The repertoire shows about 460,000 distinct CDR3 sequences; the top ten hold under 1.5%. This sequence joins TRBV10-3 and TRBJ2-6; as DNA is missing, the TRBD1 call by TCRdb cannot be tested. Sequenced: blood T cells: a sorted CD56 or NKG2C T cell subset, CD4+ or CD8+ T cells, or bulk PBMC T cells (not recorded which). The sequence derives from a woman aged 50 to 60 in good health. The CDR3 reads CAISGTGGRSGANVLTF.